The clone carrying this T cell receptor beta chain was recorded a few times. The antigen is unknown. Inclusion characteristics of ophthalmopathy patients comprised a Clinical Activity Score of at least 3, a NOSPECS grade of at least 4, and duration under 3 months. Clinical symptoms, serum thyroxine and TRAb, thyroid ultrasound and orbital computed tomography together formed the diagnostic basis. A 10 ml volume of fresh peripheral blood provided the PBMCs. RNA transcripts served as the template for amplifying TCR beta CDR3 regions. The primer set for the first-round RT-PCR of the TCR CDR3 was HTBI. TCRdb reanalysed the multiplex PCR reads using MiXCR and keeps one entry per CDR3 protein. The repertoire holds some 350,000 distinct CDR3 sequences, with 12% to 15% as singletons. V shed 3 bases and J 5 bases; nucleotides not matched to a gene: 5. Per germline, CDR1 MNHEY and CDR2 SMNVEV (reference sequence). The CDR3 has 14 residues.

The data were obtained in a study of T cells in Graves' hyperthyroidism and ophthalmopathy. General observations from the study: From stable hyperthyroidism, ophthalmopathy was separated by a 13 V-J model.

The receptor was isolated from a woman aged 55-69 years with Graves' ophthalmopathy. The sequenced material came from blood. The rearrangement joins TRBV27 to TRBJ2-7, with TRBD2 matching over 9 bases. DNA of the CDR3: TGTGCCAGCAGTTTTAGCGGGAGCAGAGACGAGCAGTACTTC. Translating it yields CASSFSGSRDEQYF.